These T cell receptor beta chains were read from a single sample in a study of blood T cell repertoires in COVID-19. Clones were sequenced by immunoSEQ multiplex PCR, and TCRdb holds only the in-frame ones, with some missing. The data show tens of thousands of clones, about 86% seen once. The sequenced material came from peripheral blood. All receptors derive from a human donor with active COVID-19. The donor label of this sample is uncertain. Each CDR3 is given with its conserved first and last residue. D genes are given only for firm matches. A row's size may be missing; if present it is once, few, many or a size class.

clone_size: .
j_call: TRBJ2-1
v_call: TRBV3-1/TRBV3-2
d_call: .
cdr3_nt: TGTGCCAGCAGTCTACAGGGTGTCTTTCTGGGTGAGCAGTTCTTC
cdr3_aa: CASSLQGVFLGEQFF

clone_size: .
j_call: TRBJ1-2
v_call: TRBV6-5
d_call: TRBD1
cdr3_nt: TGTGCCAGCAGATGGACAGGCCCTAACTATGGCTACACCTTC
cdr3_aa: CASRWTGPNYGYTF

clone_size: once
j_call: TRBJ2-1
v_call: TRBV7-3
d_call: TRBD2
cdr3_nt: TGTGCCAGCAGCAAAGCGGGACTAGCGGACAATGAGCAGTTCTTC
cdr3_aa: CASSKAGLADNEQFF

clone_size: .
j_call: TRBJ1-5
v_call: TRBV12-5
d_call: TRBD1
cdr3_nt: TGTGCTAGTGGTTTGGTAGGGGGCTGGAATCAGCCCCAGCATTTT
cdr3_aa: CASGLVGGWNQPQHF

clone_size: .
j_call: TRBJ2-3
v_call: TRBV7-3
d_call: .
cdr3_nt: TGTGCCAGCAGCTTACAGGGGTTGGCAGATACGCAGTATTTT
cdr3_aa: CASSLQGLADTQYF

clone_size: .
j_call: TRBJ1-5
v_call: TRBV5-4
d_call: .
cdr3_nt: TGTGCCAGCAGCTCGCAGGGGCCTAATCAGCCCCAGCATTTT
cdr3_aa: CASSSQGPNQPQHF

clone_size: .
j_call: TRBJ2-7
v_call: TRBV6-1
d_call: TRBD2
cdr3_nt: TGTGCCAGCAGTGAAGCGTGGTCTAGCGGGAAGACCTACGAGCAGTACTTC
cdr3_aa: CASSEAWSSGKTYEQYF

clone_size: .
j_call: TRBJ2-3
v_call: TRBV7-2
d_call: .
cdr3_nt: TGTGCCAGCAGCTTATTCGGGGGGCTGGGCACAGATACGCAGTATTTT
cdr3_aa: CASSLFGGLGTDTQYF

clone_size: .
j_call: TRBJ2-5
v_call: TRBV7-8
d_call: TRBD1
cdr3_nt: TGTGCCAGCAGCTTGTCGGGACAGGGCTTGGCGGGGACCCAGTACTTC
cdr3_aa: CASSLSGQGLAGTQYF

clone_size: few
j_call: TRBJ1-1
v_call: TRBV2
d_call: .
cdr3_nt: TGTGCCAGCAGTGAGACGAAGCTTCAGGACACTGAAGCTTTCTTT
cdr3_aa: CASSETKLQDTEAFF

clone_size: .
j_call: TRBJ2-2
v_call: TRBV18
d_call: .
cdr3_nt: TGTGCCAGCTCACCAGGACAGCTGAACACCGGGGAGCTGTTTTTT
cdr3_aa: CASSPGQLNTGELFF

clone_size: .
j_call: TRBJ2-3
v_call: TRBV2
d_call: .
cdr3_nt: TGTGCCAGCGCCCGGGAAGGGCGAGATACGCAGTATTTT
cdr3_aa: CASAREGRDTQYF

clone_size: few
j_call: TRBJ2-4
v_call: TRBV30
d_call: TRBD1
cdr3_nt: TGTGCCTGGAGTGTACCCGGGACAGAACTAGCCAAAAACATTCAGTACTTC
cdr3_aa: CAWSVPGTELAKNIQYF

clone_size: few
j_call: TRBJ2-1
v_call: TRBV18
d_call: .
cdr3_nt: TGTGCCAGCTCACCCGGACTGGGCAGCAATGAGCAGTTCTTC
cdr3_aa: CASSPGLGSNEQFF

clone_size: .
j_call: TRBJ2-5
v_call: TRBV6-5
d_call: TRBD2
cdr3_nt: TGTGCCAGCAGTACACTAGCGGGGGCTGAGACCCAGTACTTC
cdr3_aa: CASSTLAGAETQYF

clone_size: .
j_call: TRBJ2-3
v_call: TRBV5-6
d_call: .
cdr3_nt: TGTGCCAGCAGCTTGTCGAGGGAGATGCTAACAGATACGCAGTATTTT
cdr3_aa: CASSLSREMLTDTQYF

clone_size: .
j_call: TRBJ2-3
v_call: TRBV9
d_call: TRBD2
cdr3_nt: TGTGCCAGCAGCGTAGCGGCGGGAGACCCTAGCACAGATACGCAGTATTTT
cdr3_aa: CASSVAAGDPSTDTQYF

clone_size: few
j_call: TRBJ2-5
v_call: TRBV6-4
d_call: TRBD2
cdr3_nt: TGTGCCAGCAGCAAGGGACTAGCGGAGACCCAGTACTTC
cdr3_aa: CASSKGLAETQYF

clone_size: .
j_call: TRBJ1-1
v_call: TRBV5-1
d_call: .
cdr3_nt: TGCGCCAGCAGCTTGGATCTAGCGGCGGGCACTGAAGCTTTCTTT
cdr3_aa: CASSLDLAAGTEAFF

clone_size: .
j_call: TRBJ1-2
v_call: TRBV3-1/TRBV3-2
d_call: .
cdr3_nt: TGTGCCAGCAGCCTGCGGGGGGATTATGGCTACACCTTC
cdr3_aa: CASSLRGDYGYTF

clone_size: .
j_call: TRBJ1-6
v_call: TRBV10-2
d_call: TRBD1
cdr3_nt: TGCGCCACCACCGGGACAGGGATGTCACCCCTCCACTTT
cdr3_aa: CATTGTGMSPLHF

clone_size: .
j_call: TRBJ2-1
v_call: TRBV18
d_call: .
cdr3_nt: TGTGCCAGCTCACCATATAGAGACACTAGCTCCTACAATGAGCAGTTCTTC
cdr3_aa: CASSPYRDTSSYNEQFF

clone_size: .
j_call: TRBJ1-6
v_call: TRBV3-1/TRBV3-2
d_call: TRBD1
cdr3_nt: TGTGCCAGCAGCCTCCAGGGACAGGCAGGTTCACCCCTCCACTTT
cdr3_aa: CASSLQGQAGSPLHF

clone_size: once
j_call: TRBJ1-4
v_call: TRBV11-2
d_call: TRBD1
cdr3_nt: TGTGCCAGCAGTCCGGACAGGGGGAAATTAGGACTGTTTTTT
cdr3_aa: CASSPDRGKLGLFF

clone_size: .
j_call: TRBJ2-1
v_call: TRBV3-1/TRBV3-2
d_call: TRBD2
cdr3_nt: TGTGCCAGCAGCCCTACTAGCGGGAACTACAATGAGCAGTTCTTC
cdr3_aa: CASSPTSGNYNEQFF

clone_size: .
j_call: TRBJ2-1
v_call: TRBV19
d_call: .
cdr3_nt: TGTGCCAGTAGTAGCTGGAGCTCCTACAATGAGCAGTTCTTC
cdr3_aa: CASSSWSSYNEQFF

clone_size: .
j_call: TRBJ1-1
v_call: TRBV6-5
d_call: .
cdr3_nt: TGTGCCAGCAGGGATCTACAGGTTCTTGAAGCTTTCTTT
cdr3_aa: CASRDLQVLEAFF

clone_size: .
j_call: TRBJ2-3
v_call: TRBV18
d_call: TRBD2
cdr3_nt: TGTGCCAGCTCACCAAGGCCCCTAGCGGGGATCACAGATACGCAGTATTTT
cdr3_aa: CASSPRPLAGITDTQYF

clone_size: medium-sized
j_call: TRBJ2-2
v_call: TRBV30
d_call: .
cdr3_nt: TGTGCCTGGAGTGGACTGGCCGGTTCTAGCACCGGGGAGCTGTTTTTT
cdr3_aa: CAWSGLAGSSTGELFF

clone_size: .
j_call: TRBJ1-1
v_call: TRBV18
d_call: .
cdr3_nt: TGTGCCAGCTCACCGACAGAGATAGGAGAAGCTTTCTTT
cdr3_aa: CASSPTEIGEAFF

clone_size: .
j_call: TRBJ2-7
v_call: TRBV28
d_call: TRBD2
cdr3_nt: TGTGCCAGCAGTTTGGCTAGCGGGAGGAACGAGCAGTACTTC
cdr3_aa: CASSLASGRNEQYF

clone_size: .
j_call: TRBJ2-7
v_call: TRBV27
d_call: .
cdr3_nt: TGTGCCAGCAGTCCCAGTAGGGGCTACGAGCAGTACTTC
cdr3_aa: CASSPSRGYEQYF

clone_size: .
j_call: TRBJ1-1
v_call: TRBV7-2
d_call: .
cdr3_nt: TGTGCCAGCAGCTCCTTACAGGGGAACACTGAAGCTTTCTTT
cdr3_aa: CASSSLQGNTEAFF

clone_size: .
j_call: TRBJ2-1
v_call: TRBV7-2
d_call: TRBD2
cdr3_nt: TGTGCCAGCAGCTCTGGACTAGCGGCGTACAATGAGCAGTTCTTC
cdr3_aa: CASSSGLAAYNEQFF

clone_size: once
j_call: TRBJ2-3
v_call: TRBV19
d_call: TRBD2
cdr3_nt: TGTGCCAGTAGTATAGGAGCGGGAGCCCTACGGGATACGCAGTATTTT
cdr3_aa: CASSIGAGALRDTQYF

clone_size: .
j_call: TRBJ2-1
v_call: TRBV24-1
d_call: .
cdr3_nt: TGTGCCACCGCAGGAGGGGGCAGGACCTATCAAAATGAGCAGTTCTTC
cdr3_aa: CATAGGGRTYQNEQFF

clone_size: once
j_call: TRBJ2-7
v_call: TRBV5-6
d_call: TRBD2
cdr3_nt: TGTGCCAGCAGCTTGAGGACTAGCGGATACGACTCCTACGAGCAGTACTTC
cdr3_aa: CASSLRTSGYDSYEQYF

clone_size: .
j_call: TRBJ1-4
v_call: TRBV6-5
d_call: .
cdr3_nt: TGTGCCAGCCGGGTGGCCGCGGGAGAAAAACTGTTTTTT
cdr3_aa: CASRVAAGEKLFF

clone_size: .
j_call: TRBJ1-3
v_call: TRBV25-1
d_call: TRBD1
cdr3_nt: TGTGCCAGCAGTGCAGGGGGCGCAGGCTCTTATGCTGGAAACACCATATATTTT
cdr3_aa: CASSAGGAGSYAGNTIYF

clone_size: few
j_call: TRBJ2-5
v_call: TRBV19
d_call: TRBD2
cdr3_nt: TGTGCCAGTAGTGCCCAAACTAGCGGGAAACAAGAGACCCAGTACTTC
cdr3_aa: CASSAQTSGKQETQYF

clone_size: .
j_call: TRBJ2-5
v_call: TRBV5-6
d_call: TRBD1
cdr3_nt: TGTGCCAGCAGCCTTCCGGGTTCCAGGGGGGAGACCCAGTACTTC
cdr3_aa: CASSLPGSRGETQYF

clone_size: .
j_call: TRBJ2-7
v_call: TRBV14
d_call: .
cdr3_nt: TGTGCCAGCAGCCAAGAGCCAGGTCATTCCTACGAGCAGTACTTC
cdr3_aa: CASSQEPGHSYEQYF

clone_size: .
j_call: TRBJ2-3
v_call: TRBV7-9
d_call: .
cdr3_nt: TGTGCCAGCAGCTTAACGGGCGGGCCCACAGATACGCAGTATTTT
cdr3_aa: CASSLTGGPTDTQYF

clone_size: once
j_call: TRBJ1-1
v_call: TRBV6-5
d_call: .
cdr3_nt: TGTGCCAGCAGTTCCTCGGGGGGGGCTAGTGAAGCTTTCTTT
cdr3_aa: CASSSSGGASEAFF

clone_size: .
j_call: TRBJ2-7
v_call: TRBV5-4
d_call: TRBD1
cdr3_nt: TGTGCCAGCAGCTTCGGGGACAGGGCTTACGAGCAGTACTTC
cdr3_aa: CASSFGDRAYEQYF

clone_size: .
j_call: TRBJ1-2
v_call: TRBV28
d_call: TRBD1
cdr3_nt: TGTGCCAGCGCACAGGGGGCGGCGTATGGCTACACCTTC
cdr3_aa: CASAQGAAYGYTF

clone_size: once
j_call: TRBJ2-3
v_call: TRBV2
d_call: TRBD2
cdr3_nt: TGTGCCAGCAGTGAAGCCTCCCTCACTAGCGGGTGGTTCACAGATACGCAGTATTTT
cdr3_aa: CASSEASLTSGWFTDTQYF

clone_size: .
j_call: TRBJ2-3
v_call: TRBV6-5
d_call: .
cdr3_nt: TGTGCCAGCAGTTACTCGTGGCAGAGCACAGATACGCAGTATTTT
cdr3_aa: CASSYSWQSTDTQYF

clone_size: .
j_call: TRBJ2-5
v_call: TRBV7-8
d_call: .
cdr3_nt: TGTGCCAGCAGCTCTGGGACTTTCCAAGAGACCCAGTACTTC
cdr3_aa: CASSSGTFQETQYF

clone_size: .
j_call: TRBJ2-1
v_call: TRBV27
d_call: .
cdr3_nt: TGTGCCAGCAGTTTTGGCACGTACAATGAGCAGTTCTTC
cdr3_aa: CASSFGTYNEQFF

clone_size: .
j_call: TRBJ2-1
v_call: TRBV27
d_call: TRBD2
cdr3_nt: TGTGCCAGCAGACTTAGACTAGCGGGCTACAATGAGCAGTTCTTC
cdr3_aa: CASRLRLAGYNEQFF

clone_size: .
j_call: TRBJ2-1
v_call: TRBV27
d_call: TRBD1
cdr3_nt: TGTGCCAGCAGTCACGGGACAGGCAGCTCCTACAATGAGCAGTTCTTC
cdr3_aa: CASSHGTGSSYNEQFF

clone_size: few
j_call: TRBJ2-1
v_call: TRBV29-1
d_call: .
cdr3_nt: TGCAGCGTTCAACTGGCGCGGTGGAATGAGCAGTTCTTC
cdr3_aa: CSVQLARWNEQFF

clone_size: .
j_call: TRBJ2-3
v_call: TRBV7-2
d_call: TRBD2
cdr3_nt: TGTGCCAGCAGCTTAAATCGGAGGACTAGCGGGAGGGCTTCGGATACGCAGTATTTT
cdr3_aa: CASSLNRRTSGRASDTQYF

clone_size: .
j_call: TRBJ2-5
v_call: TRBV14
d_call: .
cdr3_nt: TGTGCCAGCAGCCAAGAGTTACAGGGTATTGAGACCCAGTACTTC
cdr3_aa: CASSQELQGIETQYF

clone_size: .
j_call: TRBJ2-1
v_call: TRBV5-1
d_call: TRBD2
cdr3_nt: TGCGCCAGCAGCCCAGGGACTAGCGGGAGCCACAATGAGCAGTTCTTC
cdr3_aa: CASSPGTSGSHNEQFF

clone_size: .
j_call: TRBJ2-1
v_call: TRBV27
d_call: .
cdr3_nt: TGTGCCAGCAGGTCACGTGGGAGTCGTACTGAGCAGTTCTTC
cdr3_aa: CASRSRGSRTEQFF

clone_size: .
j_call: TRBJ2-1
v_call: TRBV28
d_call: .
cdr3_nt: TGTGCCAGCGGGCATCCCTCGAGATACTTGGGTCATGAGCAGTTCTTC
cdr3_aa: CASGHPSRYLGHEQFF

clone_size: .
j_call: TRBJ2-1
v_call: TRBV4-1
d_call: .
cdr3_nt: TGCGCCAGCAGCCACCCCGCTGAGACCTACAATGAGCAGTTCTTC
cdr3_aa: CASSHPAETYNEQFF

clone_size: .
j_call: TRBJ2-7
v_call: TRBV5-1
d_call: TRBD1
cdr3_nt: TGCGCCAGCAGCTCAGCCCCCGGGACAGTTTCCTACGAGCAGTACTTC
cdr3_aa: CASSSAPGTVSYEQYF